The 10 T cell receptor beta chains listed next were all sequenced from one sample in a study of OX40 agonist ivuxolimab in advanced cancers. Sequencing was performed with immunoSEQ multiplex PCR; in TCRdb, only in-frame clones are kept and a portion is missing. This table holds tens of thousands of clones, approximately 86% found once. The sequenced sample was CD4+ or CD8+ T cells sorted from blood, obtained in a trial of the OX40 agonist ivuxolimab. Source of these receptors: an adult with an advanced solid tumor such as melanoma, head and neck, liver or kidney cancer.

The V and J genes are TRBV7-3 and TRBJ2-1; the D call may be TRBD1 or TRBD2 (5 bases each). The CDR3 is 16 residues long. With 2 bases removed from V and 2 bases from J, the gap between germline ends came to 13 bases. CDR1 and CDR2 (germline): SGHTA, FQGTGA. The DNA of the CDR3 is TGTGCCAGCAGCTTAGATGGGACCGGCCCCTACAATGAGCAGTTCTTC. This sequence encodes CASSLDGTGPYNEQFF.

This clone occurred a few times. The chain has TRBV29-1 and TRBJ1-4, with 7 bases aligning to TRBD1. CDR1 is SQVTM and CDR2 is ANQGSEA in the germline V gene. Trimming took 7 bases from V and 0 from J; bases not matched to a gene: 2. The CDR3 is 13 amino acids. The CDR3 DNA reads TGCAGCGCCGGACAGGCAACTAATGAAAAACTGTTTTTT. This sequence encodes CSAGQATNEKLFF.

This clone was seen only once. This sequence joins TRBV5-1 and TRBJ2-3; D is possibly TRBD1 or TRBD2 (5 bases each). V gave up 10 bases and J gave up 4 bases, with 19 bases separating them. The CDR3 is made up of 14 amino acids. CDR1 SGHRS and CDR2 YFSETQ come from the germline V gene. CDR3 in amino acids: CAGTRDPGADTQYF. CDR3 bases: TGCGCCGGCACGAGGGACCCCGGGGCAGATACGCAGTATTTT.

The V gene is TRBV7-2, the J gene TRBJ2-2, with a weak D call TRBD1 (6 bases). The V end lost 5 bases, the J end lost 3 bases, and 13 bases lay between the germline ends. The CDR3 length is 15 residues. Germline assignment: CDR1 SGHTA and CDR2 FQGNSA. The CDR3 sequence: CASSPQGKHTGELFF. The CDR3 bases are TGTGCCAGCAGCCCCCAGGGGAAGCACACCGGGGAGCTGTTTTTT.

The chain couples TRBV14 to TRBJ2-3; TRBD2 aligns across 10 bases. Looked up from germline, CDR1 is SGHDN and CDR2 is FVKESK. Germline trimming cut 2 bases from V and 6 bases from J; bases unmatched to any gene: 11. This CDR3 has 17 amino acids. The CDR3: CASSQQGAGGPRDTQYF. The CDR3 DNA is TGTGCCAGCAGCCAACAGGGAGCGGGAGGGCCGCGGGATACGCAGTATTTT. Together with reference TRBV14 and TRBJ2-3, the CDR3 gives the full variable domain: EAGVTQFPSHSVIEKGQTVTLRCDPISGHDNLYWYRRVMGKEIKFLLHFVKESKQDESGMPNNRFLAERTGGTYSTLKVQPAELEDSGVYFCASSQQGAGGPRDTQYFGPGTRLTVL.

The V gene is TRBV25-1, the J gene TRBJ2-3; no reliable D call. The length of the CDR3 is 13 residues. Germline V CDR1 and CDR2: MGHDK, SYGVNS. The V and J ends lost 2 bases and 2 bases respectively, with 5 bases between them. In nucleotides, the CDR3 is TGTGCCAGCAGTGAACCTCCCACAGATACGCAGTATTTT. This codes for CASSEPPTDTQYF.

V and J are TRBV5-6 and TRBJ2-2, with D perhaps being TRBD1 or TRBD2 (5 bases each). The CDR3 sequence is 13 residues long. V was shortened by 7 bases and J by 1 base, with 8 bases between the two germline ends. Germline CDR1 SGHDT, CDR2 YYEEEE. In DNA, the CDR3 is TGTGCCAGCCAGAGGGGGAACACCGGGGAGCTGTTTTTT. Protein product: CASQRGNTGELFF.

V gene TRBV29-1 combines with J gene TRBJ1-1, with D maybe TRBD1 (5 bases). V was trimmed by 5 bases and J by 1 base, leaving 14 bases between them. Per the germline V gene, CDR1 is SQVTM and CDR2 is ANQGSEA. The CDR3 runs to 14 residues. The CDR3: CSVKLAGRNTEAFF. CDR3 bases: TGCAGCGTTAAGTTGGCGGGGCGGAACACTGAAGCTTTCTTT.

V is TRBV29-1 and J is TRBJ2-1; D not certain. V was trimmed by 7 bases and J by 4 bases, leaving 11 bases between them. Germline V gene data show CDR1 as SQVTM and CDR2 as ANQGSEA. The CDR3 length is 12 residues. The CDR3 is CSARSGYNEQFF. The DNA of the CDR3 is TGCAGCGCCCGCTCGGGTTACAATGAGCAGTTCTTC.

V is TRBV7-9 and J is TRBJ1-5; perhaps TRBD1 as D (6 bases). Trimming stripped 1 base from V and 3 bases from J, with 10 bases between. The CDR3 runs to 15 residues. Germline V gene lookup returns CDR1 SEHNR and CDR2 FQNEAQ (reference sequence). CDR3: CASSLGDTVNQPQHF. CDR3 coding DNA: TGTGCCAGCAGCTTAGGGGACACCGTCAATCAGCCCCAGCATTTT. Based on the CDR3 plus reference TRBV7-9 and TRBJ1-5, the full variable domain is DTGVSQNPRHKITKRGQNVTFRCDPISEHNRLYWYRQTLGQGPEFLTYFQNEAQLEKSRLLSDRFSAERPKGSFSTLEIQRTEQGDSAMYLCASSLGDTVNQPQHFGDGTRLSIL.